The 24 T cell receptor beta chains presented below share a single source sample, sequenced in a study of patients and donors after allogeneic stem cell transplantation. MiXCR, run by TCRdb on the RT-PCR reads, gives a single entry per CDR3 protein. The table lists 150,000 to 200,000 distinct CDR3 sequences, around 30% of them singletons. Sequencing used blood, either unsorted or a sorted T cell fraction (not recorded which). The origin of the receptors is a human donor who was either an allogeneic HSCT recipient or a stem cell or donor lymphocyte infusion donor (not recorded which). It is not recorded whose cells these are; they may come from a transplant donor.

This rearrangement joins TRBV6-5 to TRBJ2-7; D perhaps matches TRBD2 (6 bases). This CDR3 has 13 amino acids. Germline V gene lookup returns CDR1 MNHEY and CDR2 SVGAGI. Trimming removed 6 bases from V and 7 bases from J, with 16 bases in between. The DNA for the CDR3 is TGTGCCAGCAGCCTTCCCGGGAGCCCAGAGCAGTACTTC. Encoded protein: CASSLPGSPEQYF.

CDR3 loop: CSATGGPADGYTF. The CDR3 DNA reads TGCAGTGCTACAGGGGGCCCGGCGGATGGCTACACCTTC. The chain links TRBV20-1 to TRBJ1-2, with 8 bases lining up with TRBD1. With V trimmed by 4 bases and J by 6 bases, 7 bases remained unmatched. The CDR3 runs 13 residues. Germline-derived CDR1 and CDR2 are DFQATT and SNEGSKA (reference sequence).

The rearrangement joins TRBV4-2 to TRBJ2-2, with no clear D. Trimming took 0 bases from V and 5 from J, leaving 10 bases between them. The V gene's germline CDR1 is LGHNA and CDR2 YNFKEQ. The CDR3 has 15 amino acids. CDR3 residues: CASSQDIRLTGELFF. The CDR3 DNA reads TGTGCCAGCAGCCAAGATATAAGATTAACCGGGGAGCTGTTTTTT.

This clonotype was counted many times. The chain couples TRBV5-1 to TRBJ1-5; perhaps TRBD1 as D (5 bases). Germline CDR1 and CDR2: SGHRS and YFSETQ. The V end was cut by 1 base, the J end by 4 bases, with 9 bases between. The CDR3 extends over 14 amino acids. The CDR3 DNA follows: TGCGCCAGCAGCTTGAGGTCAGGGAATCAGCCCCAGCATTTT. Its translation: CASSLRSGNQPQHF.

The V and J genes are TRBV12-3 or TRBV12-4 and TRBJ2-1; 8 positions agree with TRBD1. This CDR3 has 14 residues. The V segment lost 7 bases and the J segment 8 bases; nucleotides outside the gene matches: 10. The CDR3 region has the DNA TGTGCCAGCAATGCCGTCGGACAGGGCGATGAGCAGTTCTTC. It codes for CASNAVGQGDEQFF.

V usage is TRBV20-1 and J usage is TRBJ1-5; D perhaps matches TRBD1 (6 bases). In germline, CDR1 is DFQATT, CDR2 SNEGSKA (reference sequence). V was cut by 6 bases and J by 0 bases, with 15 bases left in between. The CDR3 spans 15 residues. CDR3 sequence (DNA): TGCAGTGCCCTACAGGGATTATATAGCAATCAGCCCCAGCATTTT. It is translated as CSALQGLYSNQPQHF.

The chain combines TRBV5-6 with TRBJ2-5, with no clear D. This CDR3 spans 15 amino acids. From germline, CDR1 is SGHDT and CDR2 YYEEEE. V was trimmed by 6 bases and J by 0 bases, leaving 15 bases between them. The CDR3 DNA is TGTGCCAGCACCGGAATCATAAGACACCAAGAGACCCAGTACTTC. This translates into CASTGIIRHQETQYF.

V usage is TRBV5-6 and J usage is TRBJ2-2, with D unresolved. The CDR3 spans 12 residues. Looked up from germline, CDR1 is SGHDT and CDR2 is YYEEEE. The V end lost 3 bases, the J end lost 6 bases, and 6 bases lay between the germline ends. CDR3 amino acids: CASSYQAGELFF. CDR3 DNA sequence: TGTGCCAGCAGCTACCAAGCCGGGGAGCTGTTTTTT. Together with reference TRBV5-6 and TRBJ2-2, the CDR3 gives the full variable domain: DAGVTQSPTHLIKTRGQQVTLRCSPKSGHDTVSWYQQALGQGPQFIFQYYEEEERQRGNFPDRFSGHQFPNYSSELNVNALLLGDSALYLCASSYQAGELFFGEGSRLTVL.

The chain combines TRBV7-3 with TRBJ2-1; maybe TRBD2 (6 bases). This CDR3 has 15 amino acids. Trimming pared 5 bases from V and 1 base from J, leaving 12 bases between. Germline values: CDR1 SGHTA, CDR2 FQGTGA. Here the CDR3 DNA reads TGTGCCAGCAGCCCACCGGGAGTATCCTACAATGAGCAGTTCTTC. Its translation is CASSPPGVSYNEQFF.

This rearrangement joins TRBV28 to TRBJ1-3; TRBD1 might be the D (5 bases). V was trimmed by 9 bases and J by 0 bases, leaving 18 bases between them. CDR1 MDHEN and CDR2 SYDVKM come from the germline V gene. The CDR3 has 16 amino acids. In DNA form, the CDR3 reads TGTGCCAGTACAGGCGGCGGGCTTCTCTCTGGAAACACCATATATTTT. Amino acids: CASTGGGLLSGNTIYF.

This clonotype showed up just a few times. CDR3 DNA: TGTGCCAGCAGTGACCCTCGAGGGACAGGGTCTGGCTACACCTTC. Protein: CASSDPRGTGSGYTF. V gene TRBV25-1 combines with J gene TRBJ1-2, with 9 positions matching TRBD1. V was clipped by 3 bases and J by 7 bases; unmatched bases: 9. The CDR3 runs to 15 residues. The germline V gene has CDR1 MGHDK and CDR2 SYGVNS.

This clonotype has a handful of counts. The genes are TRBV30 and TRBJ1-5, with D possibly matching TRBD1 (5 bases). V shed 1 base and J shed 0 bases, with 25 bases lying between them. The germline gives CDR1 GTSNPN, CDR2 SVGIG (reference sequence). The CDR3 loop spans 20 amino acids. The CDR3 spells CAWSETTGTGIAFSNQPQHF. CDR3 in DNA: TGTGCCTGGAGTGAAACTACCGGGACGGGAATCGCCTTTAGCAATCAGCCCCAGCATTTT.

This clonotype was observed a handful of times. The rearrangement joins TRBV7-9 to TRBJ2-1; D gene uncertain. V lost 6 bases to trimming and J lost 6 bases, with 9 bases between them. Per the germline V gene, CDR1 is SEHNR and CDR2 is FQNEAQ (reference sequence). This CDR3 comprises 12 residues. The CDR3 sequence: CASSPTVNEQFF. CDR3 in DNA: TGTGCCAGCAGTCCCACGGTCAATGAGCAGTTCTTC. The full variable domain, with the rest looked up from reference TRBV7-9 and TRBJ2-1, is DTGVSQNPRHKITKRGQNVTFRCDPISEHNRLYWYRQTLGQGPEFLTYFQNEAQLEKSRLLSDRFSAERPKGSFSTLEIQRTEQGDSAMYLCASSPTVNEQFFGPGTRLTVL.

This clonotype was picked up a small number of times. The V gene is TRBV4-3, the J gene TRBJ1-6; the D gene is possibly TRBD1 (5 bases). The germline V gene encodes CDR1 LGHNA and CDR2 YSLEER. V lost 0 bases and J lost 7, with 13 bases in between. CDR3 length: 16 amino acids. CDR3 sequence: CASSQDVPGGNSPLHF. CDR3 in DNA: TGCGCCAGCAGCCAAGATGTCCCTGGGGGGAATTCACCCCTCCACTTT.

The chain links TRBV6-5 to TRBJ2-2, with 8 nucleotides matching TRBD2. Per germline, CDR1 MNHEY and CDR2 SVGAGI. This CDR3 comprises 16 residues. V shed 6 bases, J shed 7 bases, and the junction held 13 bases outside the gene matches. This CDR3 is CASSLYRAGADGELFF. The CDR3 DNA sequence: TGTGCCAGCAGCCTCTACCGAGCGGGAGCGGACGGGGAGCTGTTTTTT.

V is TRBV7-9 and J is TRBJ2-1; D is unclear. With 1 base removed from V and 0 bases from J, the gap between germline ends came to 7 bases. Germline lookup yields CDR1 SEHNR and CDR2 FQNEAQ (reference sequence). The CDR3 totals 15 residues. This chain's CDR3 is CASSLEGYSYNEQFF. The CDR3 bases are TGTGCCAGCAGCTTAGAAGGTTACTCCTACAATGAGCAGTTCTTC.

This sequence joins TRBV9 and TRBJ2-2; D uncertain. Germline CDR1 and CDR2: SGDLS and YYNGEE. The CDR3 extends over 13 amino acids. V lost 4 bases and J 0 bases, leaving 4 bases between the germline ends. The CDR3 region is CASSPPNTGELFF. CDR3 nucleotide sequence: TGTGCCAGCAGCCCGCCGAACACCGGGGAGCTGTTTTTT.

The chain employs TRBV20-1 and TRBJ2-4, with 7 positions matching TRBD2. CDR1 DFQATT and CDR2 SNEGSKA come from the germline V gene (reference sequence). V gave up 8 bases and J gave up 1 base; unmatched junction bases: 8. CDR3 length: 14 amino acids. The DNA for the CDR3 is TGCAGTAGACTCCAGGGAGGGGCCAAAAACATTCAGTACTTC. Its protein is CSRLQGGAKNIQYF.

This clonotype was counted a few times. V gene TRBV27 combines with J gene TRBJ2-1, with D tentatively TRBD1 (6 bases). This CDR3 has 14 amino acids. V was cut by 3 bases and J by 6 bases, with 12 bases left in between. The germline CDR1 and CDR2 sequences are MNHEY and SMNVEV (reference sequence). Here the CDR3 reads CASSFGQGSNEQFF. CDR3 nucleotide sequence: TGTGCCAGCAGTTTTGGGCAGGGGAGCAATGAGCAGTTCTTC.

The CDR3 DNA sequence: TGCAGTGCGCGAGACAGGCCCTTTAAGGGCGAGCAGTACTTC. This sequence encodes CSARDRPFKGEQYF. V gene TRBV20-1 combines with J gene TRBJ2-7, with D possibly TRBD1 on 6 matching bases. The CDR3 has 14 residues. The germline V gene has CDR1 DFQATT and CDR2 SNEGSKA (reference sequence). Trimming pared 6 bases from V and 6 bases from J, leaving 21 bases between.

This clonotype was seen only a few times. The CDR3 reads CASSPRGENQPQHF. CDR3 sequence (DNA): TGTGCCAGCAGTCCGCGGGGGGAGAATCAGCCCCAGCATTTT. The chain has TRBV27 and TRBJ1-5; D possibly corresponds to TRBD1 (5 bases). Deletions cut 5 bases from V and 4 bases from J, with 12 bases between. The CDR3 consists of 14 residues. Germline V gives CDR1 MNHEY, CDR2 SMNVEV (reference sequence).

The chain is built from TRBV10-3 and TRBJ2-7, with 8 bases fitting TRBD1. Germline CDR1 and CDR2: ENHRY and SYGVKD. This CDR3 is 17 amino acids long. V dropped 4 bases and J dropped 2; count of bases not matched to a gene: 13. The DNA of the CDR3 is TGTGCCATCAGTGTGTACCTCGCGGACAGGGAGACCTACGAGCAGTACTTC. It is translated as CAISVYLADRETYEQYF.

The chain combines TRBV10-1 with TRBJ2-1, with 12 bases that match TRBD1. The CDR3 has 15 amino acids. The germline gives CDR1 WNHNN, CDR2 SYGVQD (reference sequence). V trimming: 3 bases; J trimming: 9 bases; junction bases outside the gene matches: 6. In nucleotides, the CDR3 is TGCGCCAGCAGTGACCCGGGACAGGGGGCGAGTGAGCAGTTCTTC. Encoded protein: CASSDPGQGASEQFF.

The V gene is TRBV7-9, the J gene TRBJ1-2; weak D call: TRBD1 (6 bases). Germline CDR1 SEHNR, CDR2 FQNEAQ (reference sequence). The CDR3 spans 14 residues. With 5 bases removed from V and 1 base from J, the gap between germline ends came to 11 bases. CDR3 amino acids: CASSQWTVNYGYTF. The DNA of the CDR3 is TGTGCCAGCAGCCAATGGACAGTTAACTATGGCTACACCTTC.